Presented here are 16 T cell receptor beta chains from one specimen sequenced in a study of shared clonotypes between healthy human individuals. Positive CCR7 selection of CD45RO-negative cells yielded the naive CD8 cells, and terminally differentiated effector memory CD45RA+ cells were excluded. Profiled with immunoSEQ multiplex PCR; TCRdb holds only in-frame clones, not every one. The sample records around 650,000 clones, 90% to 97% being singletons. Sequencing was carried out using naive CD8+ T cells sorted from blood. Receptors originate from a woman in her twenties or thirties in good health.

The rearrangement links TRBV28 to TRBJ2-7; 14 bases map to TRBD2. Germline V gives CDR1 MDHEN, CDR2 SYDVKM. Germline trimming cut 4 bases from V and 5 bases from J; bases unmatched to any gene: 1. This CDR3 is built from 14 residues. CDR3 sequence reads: CASSSGLAGDEQYF. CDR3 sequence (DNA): TGTGCCAGCAGTTCGGGACTAGCGGGAGACGAGCAGTACTTC.

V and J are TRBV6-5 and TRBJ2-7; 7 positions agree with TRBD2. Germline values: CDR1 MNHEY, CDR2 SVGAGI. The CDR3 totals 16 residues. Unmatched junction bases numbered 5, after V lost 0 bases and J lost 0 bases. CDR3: CASSYSAGLNSYEQYF. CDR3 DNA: TGTGCCAGCAGTTACTCTGCGGGACTAAACTCCTACGAGCAGTACTTC.

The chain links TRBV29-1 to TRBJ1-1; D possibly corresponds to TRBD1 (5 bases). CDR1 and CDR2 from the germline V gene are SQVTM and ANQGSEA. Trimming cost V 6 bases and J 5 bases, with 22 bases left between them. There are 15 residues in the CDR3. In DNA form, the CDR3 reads TGCAGCGTCACCTTCGGTACCTTGGGGGGGACTGAAGCTTTCTTT. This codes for CSVTFGTLGGTEAFF.

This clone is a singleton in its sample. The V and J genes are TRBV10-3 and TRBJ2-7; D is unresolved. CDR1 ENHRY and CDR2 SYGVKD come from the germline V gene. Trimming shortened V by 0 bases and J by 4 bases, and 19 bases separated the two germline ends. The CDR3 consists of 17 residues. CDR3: CAISESGSTLSSYEQYF. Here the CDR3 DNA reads TGTGCCATCAGTGAGTCGGGCTCAACGCTTTCCTCTTACGAGCAGTACTTC.

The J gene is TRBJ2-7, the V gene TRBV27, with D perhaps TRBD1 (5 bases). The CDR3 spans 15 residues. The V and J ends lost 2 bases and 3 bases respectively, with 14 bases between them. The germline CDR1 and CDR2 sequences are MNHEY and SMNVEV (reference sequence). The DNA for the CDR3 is TGTGCCAGCAGTTTAAGGCAGGGCTTAATCTACGAGCAGTACTTC. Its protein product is CASSLRQGLIYEQYF.

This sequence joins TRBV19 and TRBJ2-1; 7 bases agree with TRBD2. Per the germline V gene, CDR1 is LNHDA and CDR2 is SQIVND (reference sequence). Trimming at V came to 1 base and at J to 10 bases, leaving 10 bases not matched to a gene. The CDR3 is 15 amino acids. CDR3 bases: TGTGCCAGTAGTATAGTTGGACTAGGGTTGGAGGAGCAGTTCTTC. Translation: CASSIVGLGLEEQFF.

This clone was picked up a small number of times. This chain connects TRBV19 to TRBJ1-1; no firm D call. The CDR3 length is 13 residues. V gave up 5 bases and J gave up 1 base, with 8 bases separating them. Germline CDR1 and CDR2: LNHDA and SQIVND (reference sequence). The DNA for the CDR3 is TGTGCCAGTAGTGGCCTCGGGAACACTGAAGCTTTCTTT. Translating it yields CASSGLGNTEAFF.

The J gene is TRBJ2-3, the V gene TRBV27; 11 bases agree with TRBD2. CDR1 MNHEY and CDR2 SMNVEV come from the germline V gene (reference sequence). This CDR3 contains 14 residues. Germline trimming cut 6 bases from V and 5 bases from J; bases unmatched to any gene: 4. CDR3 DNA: TGTGCCAGCAGGCCGGGACTAGCGGAAGATACGCAGTATTTT. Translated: CASRPGLAEDTQYF.

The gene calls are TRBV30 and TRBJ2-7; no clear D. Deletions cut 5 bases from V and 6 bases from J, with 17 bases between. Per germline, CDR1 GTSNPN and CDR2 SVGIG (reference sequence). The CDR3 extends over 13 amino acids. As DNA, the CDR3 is TGTGCCTGGGACTTGGGCAGCCTTACCGAGCAGTACTTC. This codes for CAWDLGSLTEQYF.

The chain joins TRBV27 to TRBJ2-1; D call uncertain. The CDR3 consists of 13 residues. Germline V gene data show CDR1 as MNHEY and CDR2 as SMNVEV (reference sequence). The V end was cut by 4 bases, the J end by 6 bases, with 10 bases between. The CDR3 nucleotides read TGTGCCAGCAGTTACGGTCTGGGCAATGAGCAGTTCTTC. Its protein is CASSYGLGNEQFF.

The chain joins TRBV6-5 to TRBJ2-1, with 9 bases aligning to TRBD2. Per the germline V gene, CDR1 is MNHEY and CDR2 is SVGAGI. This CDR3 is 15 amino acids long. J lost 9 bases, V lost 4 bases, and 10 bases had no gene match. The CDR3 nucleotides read TGTGCCAGCAGTTCGCCGGGACTAGCTTGGGGTGAGCAGTTCTTC. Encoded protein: CASSSPGLAWGEQFF.

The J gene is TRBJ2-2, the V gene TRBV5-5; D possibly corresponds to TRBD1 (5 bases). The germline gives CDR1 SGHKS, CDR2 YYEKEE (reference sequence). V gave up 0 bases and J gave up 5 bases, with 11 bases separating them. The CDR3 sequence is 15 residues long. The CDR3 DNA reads TGTGCCAGCAGCTTGGAGGGGCGACGAACCGGGGAGCTGTTTTTT. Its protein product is CASSLEGRRTGELFF.

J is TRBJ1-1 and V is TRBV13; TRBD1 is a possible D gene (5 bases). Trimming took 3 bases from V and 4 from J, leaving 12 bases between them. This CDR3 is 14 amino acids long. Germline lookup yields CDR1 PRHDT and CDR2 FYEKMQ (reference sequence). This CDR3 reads CASSFQGLVTEAFF. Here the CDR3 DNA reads TGTGCCAGCAGCTTTCAGGGACTGGTCACTGAAGCTTTCTTT.

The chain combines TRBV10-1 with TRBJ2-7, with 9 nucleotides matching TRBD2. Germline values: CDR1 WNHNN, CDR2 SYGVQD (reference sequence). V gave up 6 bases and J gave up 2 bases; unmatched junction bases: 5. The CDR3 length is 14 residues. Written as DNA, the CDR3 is TGCGCCAGCAGCTCCGGGACTAGCCCCTACGAGCAGTACTTC. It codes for CASSSGTSPYEQYF.

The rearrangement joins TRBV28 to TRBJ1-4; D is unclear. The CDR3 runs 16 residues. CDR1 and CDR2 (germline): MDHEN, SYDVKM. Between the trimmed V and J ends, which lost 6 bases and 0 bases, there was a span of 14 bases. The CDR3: CASSLTRPATNEKLFF. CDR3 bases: TGTGCCAGCAGCTTAACTCGGCCTGCAACTAATGAAAAACTGTTTTTT.

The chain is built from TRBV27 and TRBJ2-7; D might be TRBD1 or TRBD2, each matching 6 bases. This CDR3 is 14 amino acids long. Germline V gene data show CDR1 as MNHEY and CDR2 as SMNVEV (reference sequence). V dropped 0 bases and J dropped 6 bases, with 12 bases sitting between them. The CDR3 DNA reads TGTGCCAGCAGTTTATCTACGGGGGCGAGCGAGCAGTACTTC. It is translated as CASSLSTGASEQYF.